Listed here are 24 T cell receptor beta chains from one sample, sequenced in a study of blood T cell repertoires in COVID-19. TCRdb keeps only in-frame clones here, not all; method: immunoSEQ multiplex PCR. The sample records approximately 340,000 clones, approximately 88% being singletons. Material for sequencing was peripheral blood. These receptors all stem from a man aged 30 to 45 with COVID-19, enrolled during active disease.

The chain has TRBV6-2 or TRBV6-3 and TRBJ2-7; 9 bases agree with TRBD2. Germline lookup yields CDR1 MNHEY and CDR2 SVGEGT. The CDR3 runs to 15 residues. The junction had 6 bases not matched to a gene; V was cut back by 1 base and J by 5 bases. The CDR3 region is CASSYLGGRADEQYF. The CDR3 nucleotides are TGTGCCAGCAGTTACTTGGGCGGGAGGGCCGACGAGCAGTACTTC.

The chain joins TRBV18 to TRBJ2-1; a weak D match, TRBD2 (6 bases). Germline V gives CDR1 KGHSH, CDR2 LQKENI. The CDR3 spans 13 residues. Trimming took 5 bases from V and 7 from J, leaving 12 bases between them. The CDR3: CASSAGLGNEQFF. In DNA, the CDR3 is TGTGCCAGCTCAGCGGGGTTGGGGAATGAGCAGTTCTTC.

The genes are TRBV6-4 and TRBJ1-1; D is perhaps TRBD1 (5 bases). Trimming took 5 bases from V and 2 from J, leaving 12 bases between them. The CDR3 is 14 amino acids. Germline V gives CDR1 MRHNA, CDR2 SNTAGT. The CDR3 nucleotides read TGTGCCAGCAGTCAATCGACAGTAAACACTGAAGCTTTCTTT. This encodes CASSQSTVNTEAFF.

This clone has just a few counts. This chain connects TRBV19 to TRBJ1-6; D might be TRBD1 (5 bases). Per germline, CDR1 LNHDA and CDR2 SQIVND (reference sequence). The CDR3 runs to 15 residues. Trimming stripped 6 bases from V and 6 bases from J, with 15 bases between. CDR3 nucleotide sequence: TGTGCCAGTAGGGGTCTGCAGGGTGGTAATTCACCCCTCCACTTT. This gives the protein CASRGLQGGNSPLHF.

This clone was found once. This chain links TRBV7-2 with TRBJ1-1; the D gene is possibly TRBD1 (5 bases). The CDR3 length is 15 residues. Germline V gene lookup returns CDR1 SGHTA and CDR2 FQGNSA. The germline V and J ends were trimmed by 0 bases and 0 bases, with 8 bases remaining between them. The CDR3 region has the DNA TGTGCCAGCAGCTTAGCGCTACAGGTGAACACTGAAGCTTTCTTT. Its translation: CASSLALQVNTEAFF.

The chain links TRBV19 to TRBJ2-7, with 9 bases that match TRBD1. Trimming cost V 7 bases and J 1 base; bases outside gene matches: 2. The CDR3 contains 13 residues. Germline assignment: CDR1 LNHDA and CDR2 SQIVND (reference sequence). CDR3: CASTGTGSYEQYF. CDR3 coding DNA: TGTGCCAGTACCGGGACAGGGTCCTACGAGCAGTACTTC. The whole variable domain, filled in from reference TRBV19 and TRBJ2-7, reads DGGITQSPKYLFRKEGQNVTLSCEQNLNHDAMYWYRQDPGQGLRLIYYSQIVNDFQKGDIAEGYSVSREKKESFPLTVTSAQKNPTAFYLCASTGTGSYEQYFGPGTRLTVT.

The V and J genes are TRBV28 and TRBJ2-1; TRBD2 matches 13 bases. V was pared by 3 bases and J by 6 bases, with 2 bases of the junction left unmatched. Germline V gene data show CDR1 as MDHEN and CDR2 as SYDVKM. The CDR3 is 15 residues long. CDR3 amino acids: CASSFRTSGSNEQFF. For the CDR3, the DNA is TGTGCCAGCAGTTTCCGGACTAGCGGGAGCAATGAGCAGTTCTTC.

The CDR3 sequence: CASSVAGGTYNEQFF. For the CDR3, the DNA is TGTGCCAGCAGCGTAGCGGGAGGGACCTACAATGAGCAGTTCTTC. The V call is TRBV9, the J call TRBJ2-1, with 8 bases matching TRBD2. The trim removed 0 bases at V and 2 bases at J, leaving 1 base unmatched. CDR3 length: 15 amino acids. Per germline, CDR1 SGDLS and CDR2 YYNGEE.

This clone has a handful of counts. The genes are TRBV18 and TRBJ2-3; D not certain. Germline V gene sequence: CDR1 KGHSH, CDR2 LQKENI. The CDR3 sequence is 12 residues long. Trimming removed 3 bases from V and 2 bases from J, with 3 bases in between. CDR3 sequence (DNA): TGTGCCAGCTCACCGTACACAGATACGCAGTATTTT. It codes for CASSPYTDTQYF. The whole variable domain, filled in from reference TRBV18 and TRBJ2-3, reads NAGVMQNPRHLVRRRGQEARLRCSPMKGHSHVYWYRQLPEEGLKFMVYLQKENIIDESGMPKERFSAEFPKEGPSILRIQQVVRGDSAAYFCASSPYTDTQYFGPGTRLTVL.

CDR3 DNA: TGTGCCAGCAGTTACCTTCCGGGACTAGGACTCAATGAGCAGTTCTTC. Translated, it gives CASSYLPGLGLNEQFF. This rearrangement joins TRBV6-6 to TRBJ2-1; 8 nucleotides line up with TRBD2. J gave up 6 bases and V 2 bases, and 9 bases lay outside the gene matches. CDR1 and CDR2 (germline): MNHNY, SVGAGI (reference sequence). The CDR3 has 16 amino acids.

The chain couples TRBV27 to TRBJ1-1; D might be TRBD1 (5 bases). The CDR3 runs 12 residues. Germline V gene lookup returns CDR1 MNHEY and CDR2 SMNVEV (reference sequence). The germline V and J ends were trimmed by 3 bases and 5 bases, with 7 bases remaining between them. The CDR3 protein is CASSFRGTEAFF. CDR3 coding DNA: TGTGCCAGCAGTTTCCGGGGGACTGAAGCTTTCTTT.

CDR3 amino acids: CASSYPGLAGTDTQYF. CDR3 coding DNA: TGTGCCAGCAGTTATCCCGGGCTAGCGGGCACAGATACGCAGTATTTT. The chain couples TRBV6-5 to TRBJ2-3, with 7 bases identical to TRBD2. The CDR3 loop spans 16 amino acids. Germline V gene lookup returns CDR1 MNHEY and CDR2 SVGAGI. The V segment lost 3 bases and the J segment 1 base; nucleotides outside the gene matches: 7.

The chain carries TRBV27 and TRBJ2-6, with a weak D call TRBD1 (6 bases). This CDR3 contains 17 residues. Germline loops: CDR1 MNHEY, CDR2 SMNVEV (reference sequence). With 5 bases removed from V and 3 bases from J, the gap between germline ends came to 17 bases. The CDR3 reads CASSRAVTGFGANVLTF. Here the CDR3 DNA reads TGTGCCAGCAGTCGGGCGGTGACAGGATTTGGGGCCAACGTCCTGACTTTC.

The V and J genes are TRBV25-1 and TRBJ2-7; the match to TRBD1 covers 9 bases. With V trimmed by 4 bases and J by 1 base, 5 bases remained unmatched. CDR3 length: 15 residues. Germline V lookup: CDR1 MGHDK, CDR2 SYGVNS. The CDR3 DNA reads TGTGCCAGCAGTGCGTCCGGGACAGGGTCCTACGAGCAGTACTTC. This encodes CASSASGTGSYEQYF.

This rearrangement joins TRBV7-2 to TRBJ1-1, with a weak D call TRBD1 (6 bases). This CDR3 region has 17 residues. Trimming removed 3 bases at V and 4 bases at J, with 21 bases between. The germline CDR1 and CDR2 sequences are SGHTA and FQGNSA. CDR3: CASSFQRLVQGFTEAFF. The CDR3 nucleotides read TGTGCCAGCAGCTTCCAACGGCTGGTCCAGGGGTTCACTGAAGCTTTCTTT.

The chain employs TRBV4-3 and TRBJ2-7; tentatively, D is TRBD1 (5 bases). Trimming took off 0 bases at V and 1 base at J, with 22 bases between the two ends. The CDR3 has 19 amino acids. The germline V gene has CDR1 LGHNA and CDR2 YSLEER. Written as DNA, the CDR3 is TGCGCCAGCAGCCAAGAATTGATCCAGGACACCTTCCGTTCCTACGAGCAGTACTTC. Encoded protein: CASSQELIQDTFRSYEQYF.

This clone was recorded a few times. CDR3 amino acids: CASSQTSGGVNSYEQYF. CDR3 nucleotides: TGTGCCAGCAGTCAGACTAGCGGGGGGGTCAACTCCTACGAGCAGTACTTC. The chain is built from TRBV6-6 and TRBJ2-7; 14 positions agree with TRBD2. The CDR3 is made up of 17 amino acids. J lost 0 bases, V lost 5 bases, and 6 bases had no gene match. Germline lookup yields CDR1 MNHNY and CDR2 SVGAGI (reference sequence).

V and J are TRBV4-1 and TRBJ2-3; 7 bases fit TRBD2. From germline, CDR1 is MGHRA and CDR2 YSYEKL. The V gene end was trimmed by 4 bases and the J gene end by 0 bases; junction bases not matched to a gene: 22. CDR3 size: 21 residues. CDR3 amino acids: CASSRKSLPLPGGVSTDTQYF. In DNA form, the CDR3 reads TGCGCCAGCAGCCGCAAGTCGCTACCCCTTCCGGGGGGAGTAAGCACAGATACGCAGTATTTT.

The chain employs TRBV29-1 and TRBJ2-4, with D tentatively TRBD1 (6 bases). Trimming took off 4 bases at V and 7 bases at J, with 11 bases between the two ends. Looked up from germline, CDR1 is SQVTM and CDR2 is ANQGSEA. The CDR3 consists of 12 residues. Written as DNA, the CDR3 is TGCAGCGTTGGACAGGAAGCGAACATTCAGTACTTC. It translates to CSVGQEANIQYF.

The chain is built from TRBV7-2 and TRBJ2-3; TRBD2 might be the D (7 bases). The V and J ends lost 5 bases and 10 bases respectively, with 19 bases between them. Per the germline V gene, CDR1 is SGHTA and CDR2 is FQGNSA. The CDR3 consists of 14 residues. The CDR3 bases are TGTGCCAGCAGCCTACCGCCCGGGGGGCGAGCGCAGTATTTT. This encodes CASSLPPGGRAQYF.

The chain couples TRBV7-9 to TRBJ2-7; D possibly corresponds to TRBD1 (6 bases). V was trimmed by 2 bases and J by 6 bases, leaving 14 bases between them. The CDR3 runs 14 residues. Germline V CDR1 and CDR2: SEHNR, FQNEAQ (reference sequence). The CDR3 reads CASSLSGAAGEQYF. The CDR3, as DNA: TGTGCCAGCAGCTTATCAGGGGCAGCTGGCGAGCAGTACTTC.

The chain links TRBV30 to TRBJ1-5, with 7 bases identical to TRBD1. The germline V gene encodes CDR1 GTSNPN and CDR2 SVGIG (reference sequence). CDR3 length: 13 amino acids. V was pared by 2 bases and J by 6 bases, with 4 bases of the junction left unmatched. Here the CDR3 reads CAWSKGAGQPQHF. The CDR3 DNA sequence: TGTGCCTGGAGTAAGGGGGCAGGTCAGCCCCAGCATTTT.

The rearrangement joins TRBV29-1 to TRBJ2-2, with D tentatively TRBD2 (5 bases). V lost 1 base, J lost 0 bases, and 6 bases lay in between. From germline, CDR1 is SQVTM and CDR2 ANQGSEA. There are 14 residues in the CDR3. The chain's CDR3 is CSVEAGSNTGELFF. CDR3 nucleotides: TGCAGCGTTGAAGCGGGGTCGAACACCGGGGAGCTGTTTTTT.

This chain connects TRBV4-3 to TRBJ1-4; D uncertain. From germline, CDR1 is LGHNA and CDR2 YSLEER. Trimming took off 4 bases at V and 3 bases at J, with 9 bases between the two ends. The CDR3 has 14 residues. The CDR3 region is CASSPDIANEKLFF. In nucleotides, the CDR3 is TGCGCCAGCAGCCCCGACATAGCTAATGAAAAACTGTTTTTT.